This entry lists 15 T cell receptor beta chains sequenced from one sample in a study of shared clonotypes between healthy human individuals. The table came from immunoSEQ multiplex PCR; TCRdb's copy has only in-frame clones and leaves some out. Of 550,000 to 700,000 clones listed, around 73% are singletons. The sequenced sample consisted of memory CD4+ T cells sorted from blood. This sample's subset: CD45RA-negative fraction. The source of these receptors is a woman aged 25 to 39 in good health.

This clone was picked up a small number of times. The CDR3 reads CASSQLAGAAGELFF. For the CDR3, the DNA is TGTGCCAGCAGTCAGCTAGCGGGAGCCGCCGGGGAGCTGTTTTTT. V gene TRBV27 combines with J gene TRBJ2-2; 10 positions match TRBD2. Germline CDR1 MNHEY, CDR2 SMNVEV (reference sequence). The CDR3 covers 15 residues. V shed 5 bases and J 6 bases; nucleotides not matched to a gene: 6.

J is TRBJ1-3 and V is TRBV5-1; D is ambiguous. V was cut by 0 bases and J by 2 bases, with 9 bases left in between. The CDR3 contains 15 residues. Germline CDR1 reads SGHRS; CDR2 reads YFSETQ. As DNA, the CDR3 is TGCGCCAGCAGCTTGGAAGGGAATCCTGGAAACACCATATATTTT. Translation: CASSLEGNPGNTIYF.

Concerning this clone itself: This likely came from a read error, as a far larger clone is one base away. Other nucleotide sequences from this sample produce the same CDR3. The J gene is TRBJ2-3, the V gene TRBV11-3; no reliable D call. V dropped 5 bases and J dropped 6 bases, with 12 bases sitting between them. CDR1 and CDR2 from the germline V gene are SGHNT and YENEEA. There are 13 residues in the CDR3. CDR3 residues: CASSPPRSDTQYF. For the CDR3, the DNA is TGTGCCAGCAGCCCACCACGGTCCGATACGCAGTATTTT.

This chain joins TRBV10-3 and TRBJ2-7, with D unresolved. Trimming took off 1 base at V and 1 base at J, with 5 bases between the two ends. The CDR3 runs 13 residues. CDR1 is ENHRY and CDR2 is SYGVKD in the germline V gene. CDR3 residues: CAISEFGSYEQYF. CDR3 in DNA: TGTGCCATCAGTGAGTTCGGTTCCTACGAGCAGTACTTC.

This chain uses TRBV28 with TRBJ1-3; D is unclear. V gave up 6 bases and J gave up 4 bases, with 7 bases separating them. This CDR3 has 12 amino acids. CDR1 and CDR2 from the germline V gene are MDHEN and SYDVKM. CDR3 DNA sequence: TGTGCCAGCAGGGCTCACGGAAACACCATATATTTT. As protein: CASRAHGNTIYF.

The chain couples TRBV28 to TRBJ2-7; unclear D gene. CDR3 length equals 10 residues. From germline, CDR1 is MDHEN and CDR2 SYDVKM. Between the trimmed V and J ends, which lost 8 bases and 2 bases, there was a span of 4 bases. CDR3 region: CASSTYEQYF. The CDR3 coding sequence is TGTGCCAGCTCGACCTACGAGCAGTACTTC. Looking up the rest from reference TRBV28 and TRBJ2-7 gives the full variable domain: DVKVTQSSRYLVKRTGEKVFLECVQDMDHENMFWYRQDPGLGLRLIYFSYDVKMKEKGDIPEGYSVSREKKERFSLILESASTNQTSMYLCASSTYEQYFGPGTRLTVT.

The J gene is TRBJ2-1, the V gene TRBV6-1; TRBD2 might be the D (6 bases). The CDR3 totals 13 residues. V was shortened by 7 bases and J by 4 bases, with 11 bases between the two germline ends. The germline V gene encodes CDR1 MNHNS and CDR2 SASEGT. CDR3 amino acids: CASKYLAYNEQFF. CDR3 DNA: TGTGCCAGCAAATATCTAGCGTACAATGAGCAGTTCTTC.

The chain has TRBV29-1 and TRBJ2-5; D ambiguous. The length of the CDR3 is 13 residues. The germline V gene encodes CDR1 SQVTM and CDR2 ANQGSEA. Trimming took 5 bases from V and 0 from J, leaving 10 bases between them. DNA of the CDR3: TGCAGCGTTTTGGCGCGGTACCAAGAGACCCAGTACTTC. It encodes CSVLARYQETQYF.

A remark on this clone: Different DNA sequences within this sample yield the same CDR3. This chain joins TRBV5-1 and TRBJ2-3, with 7 bases lining up with TRBD1. Germline CDR1 SGHRS, CDR2 YFSETQ. This CDR3 has 15 amino acids. V shed 0 bases, J shed 3 bases, and the junction held 4 bases outside the gene matches. The CDR3 sequence is CASSLEGGSTDTQYF. The CDR3 DNA is TGCGCCAGCAGCTTGGAAGGGGGCTCTACAGATACGCAGTATTTT.

The sample holds a few counts of this clone. This could be a read error, since a much larger clone is one nucleotide away. Other DNA sequences within the sample encode an identical CDR3. The gene calls are TRBV5-1 and TRBJ1-3; D may be TRBD1 (5 bases). With 4 bases removed from V and 3 bases from J, the gap between germline ends came to 11 bases. Germline loops: CDR1 SGHRS, CDR2 YFSETQ. The CDR3 consists of 14 residues. The CDR3 loop reads CASSPGTDGNTIYF. The CDR3, as DNA: TGCGCCAGCAGCCCAGGGACGGATGGAAACACCATATATTTT.

CDR3 sequence reads: CASSGGTSGSRRNEQFF. CDR3 bases: TGTGCCAGCAGCGGCGGGACTAGCGGGAGTAGGCGCAATGAGCAGTTCTTC. The chain combines TRBV5-4 with TRBJ2-1; 14 bases are shared with TRBD2. The CDR3 is 17 residues long. Trimming cost V 4 bases and J 6 bases; bases outside gene matches: 9. The V gene's germline CDR1 is SGHNT and CDR2 YYREEE (reference sequence).

The chain carries TRBV18 and TRBJ1-5; maybe TRBD1 (5 bases). The CDR3 is 15 residues long. V lost 2 bases and J lost 5, with 13 bases in between. CDR1 is KGHSH and CDR2 is LQKENI in the germline V gene. The CDR3: CASSPEGGADQPQHF. CDR3 nucleotide sequence: TGTGCCAGCTCACCAGAGGGAGGGGCGGATCAGCCCCAGCATTTT.

The chain couples TRBV19 to TRBJ1-1; 7 positions agree with TRBD1. This CDR3 is built from 15 residues. Germline-derived CDR1 and CDR2 are LNHDA and SQIVND (reference sequence). V trimming: 5 bases; J trimming: 4 bases; junction bases outside the gene matches: 10. CDR3 coding DNA: TGTGCCAGTAGTCTGAACTCAGGGGGACGCACTGAAGCTTTCTTT. Translation: CASSLNSGGRTEAFF. Supplemented by reference TRBV19 and TRBJ1-1, the full variable domain reads DGGITQSPKYLFRKEGQNVTLSCEQNLNHDAMYWYRQDPGQGLRLIYYSQIVNDFQKGDIAEGYSVSREKKESFPLTVTSAQKNPTAFYLCASSLNSGGRTEAFFGQGTRLTVV.

The gene calls are TRBV6-1 and TRBJ2-3; TRBD2 aligns across 7 bases. CDR1 MNHNS and CDR2 SASEGT come from the germline V gene. CDR3 size: 14 residues. V was pared by 5 bases and J by 1 base, with 3 bases of the junction left unmatched. Here the CDR3 reads CASSSGTGTDTQYF. DNA of the CDR3: TGTGCCAGCAGTAGCGGGACGGGCACAGATACGCAGTATTTT.

The rearrangement uses TRBV7-7 and TRBJ2-1, with 8 bases matching TRBD2. The germline CDR1 and CDR2 sequences are SSHAT and FNYEAQ (reference sequence). The CDR3 sequence is 15 residues long. V dropped 5 bases and J dropped 7; count of bases not matched to a gene: 10. The CDR3 bases are TGTGCCAGCAGCGCCTGGGGAGCGGGAGATAATGAGCAGTTCTTC. It translates to CASSAWGAGDNEQFF.